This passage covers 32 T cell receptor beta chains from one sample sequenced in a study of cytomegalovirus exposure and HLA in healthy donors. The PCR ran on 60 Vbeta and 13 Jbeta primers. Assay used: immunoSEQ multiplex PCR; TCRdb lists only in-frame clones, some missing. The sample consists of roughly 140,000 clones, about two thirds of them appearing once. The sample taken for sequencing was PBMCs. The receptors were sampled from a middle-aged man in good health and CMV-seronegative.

The CDR3: CASSPRRGVQETQYF. In DNA form, the CDR3 reads TGTGCCAGTAGTCCTCGGCGGGGGGTCCAAGAGACCCAGTACTTC. This chain joins TRBV19 and TRBJ2-5; 8 bases match TRBD2. This CDR3 contains 15 residues. J lost 1 base, V lost 5 bases, and 6 bases had no gene match. Germline lookup yields CDR1 LNHDA and CDR2 SQIVND (reference sequence).

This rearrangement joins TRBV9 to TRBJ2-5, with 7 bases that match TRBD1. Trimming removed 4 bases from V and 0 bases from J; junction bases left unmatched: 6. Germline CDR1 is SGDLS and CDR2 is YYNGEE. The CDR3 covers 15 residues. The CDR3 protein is CASSHSGTDQETQYF. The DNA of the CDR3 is TGTGCCAGCAGCCATTCCGGGACAGACCAAGAGACCCAGTACTTC.

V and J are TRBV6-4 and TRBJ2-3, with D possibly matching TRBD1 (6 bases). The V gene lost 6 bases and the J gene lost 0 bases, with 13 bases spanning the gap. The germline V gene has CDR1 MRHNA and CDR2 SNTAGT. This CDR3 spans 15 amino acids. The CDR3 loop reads CASSRTEASTDTQYF. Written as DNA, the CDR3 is TGTGCCAGCAGCCGGACAGAAGCTAGCACAGATACGCAGTATTTT.

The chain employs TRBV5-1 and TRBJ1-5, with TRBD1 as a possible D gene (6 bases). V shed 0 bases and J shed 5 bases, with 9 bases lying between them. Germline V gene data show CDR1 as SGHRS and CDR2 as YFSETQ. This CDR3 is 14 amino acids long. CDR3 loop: CASSLGAGDQPQHF. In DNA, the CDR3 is TGCGCCAGCAGCTTGGGGGCAGGGGATCAGCCCCAGCATTTT. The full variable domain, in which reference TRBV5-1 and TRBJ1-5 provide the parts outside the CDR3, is KAGVTQTPRYLIKTRGQQVTLSCSPISGHRSVSWYQQTPGQGLQFLFEYFSETQRNKGNFPGRFSGRQFSNSRSEMNVSTLELGDSALYLCASSLGAGDQPQHFGDGTRLSIL.

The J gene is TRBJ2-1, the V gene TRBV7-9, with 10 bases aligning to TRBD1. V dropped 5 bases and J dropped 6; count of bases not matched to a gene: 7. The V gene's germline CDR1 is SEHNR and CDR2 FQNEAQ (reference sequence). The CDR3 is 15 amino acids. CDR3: CASSQVRTGGNEQFF. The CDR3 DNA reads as TGTGCCAGCAGCCAGGTCCGGACAGGGGGCAATGAGCAGTTCTTC.

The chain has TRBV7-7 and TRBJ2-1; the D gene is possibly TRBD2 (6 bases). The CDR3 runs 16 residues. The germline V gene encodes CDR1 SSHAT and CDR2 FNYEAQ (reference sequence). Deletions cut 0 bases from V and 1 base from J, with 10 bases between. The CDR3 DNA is TGTGCCAGCAGCTTAGCTGGGGGGATGTCCTACAATGAGCAGTTCTTC. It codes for CASSLAGGMSYNEQFF.

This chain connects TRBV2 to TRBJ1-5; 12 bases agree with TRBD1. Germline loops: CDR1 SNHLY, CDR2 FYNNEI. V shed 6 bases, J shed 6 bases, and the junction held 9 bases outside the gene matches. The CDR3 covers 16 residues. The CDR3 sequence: CASRGGDRGLRQPQHF. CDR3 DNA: TGTGCCAGCAGGGGGGGGGACAGGGGGCTTCGTCAGCCCCAGCATTTT.

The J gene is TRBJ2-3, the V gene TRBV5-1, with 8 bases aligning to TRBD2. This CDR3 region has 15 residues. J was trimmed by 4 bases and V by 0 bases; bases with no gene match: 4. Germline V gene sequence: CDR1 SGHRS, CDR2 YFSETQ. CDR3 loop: CASSLESGSSDTQYF. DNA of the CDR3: TGCGCCAGCAGCTTGGAAAGCGGGAGTTCAGATACGCAGTATTTT.

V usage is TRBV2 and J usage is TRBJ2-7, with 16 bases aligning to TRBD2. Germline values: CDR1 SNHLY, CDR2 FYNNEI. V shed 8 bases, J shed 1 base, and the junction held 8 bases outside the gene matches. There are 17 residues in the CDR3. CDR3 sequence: CASHPGLAGGGSYEQYF. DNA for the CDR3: TGTGCCAGCCACCCGGGACTAGCGGGAGGGGGGTCCTACGAGCAGTACTTC.

The CDR3 reads CASSPGGRPYEQYF. DNA of the CDR3: TGCGCCAGCAGCCCCGGGGGGCGCCCCTACGAGCAGTACTTC. V gene TRBV4-1 combines with J gene TRBJ2-7; TRBD2 is a possible D gene (7 bases). Germline assignment: CDR1 MGHRA and CDR2 YSYEKL. The CDR3 extends over 14 amino acids. The germline V and J ends were trimmed by 4 bases and 2 bases, with 12 bases remaining between them.

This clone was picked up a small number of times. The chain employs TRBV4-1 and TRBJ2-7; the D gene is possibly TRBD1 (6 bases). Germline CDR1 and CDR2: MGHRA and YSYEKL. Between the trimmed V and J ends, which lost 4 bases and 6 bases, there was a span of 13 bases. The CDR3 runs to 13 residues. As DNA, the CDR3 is TGCGCCAGCAGCCCACGCACAGGGCGCGAGCAGTACTTC. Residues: CASSPRTGREQYF.

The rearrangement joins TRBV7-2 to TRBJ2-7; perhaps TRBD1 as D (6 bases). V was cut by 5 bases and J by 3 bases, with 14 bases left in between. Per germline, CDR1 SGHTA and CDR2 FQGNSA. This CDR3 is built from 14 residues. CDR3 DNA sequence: TGTGCCAGCAGCCCGAGGACAGCCCTCTACGAGCAGTACTTC. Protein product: CASSPRTALYEQYF.

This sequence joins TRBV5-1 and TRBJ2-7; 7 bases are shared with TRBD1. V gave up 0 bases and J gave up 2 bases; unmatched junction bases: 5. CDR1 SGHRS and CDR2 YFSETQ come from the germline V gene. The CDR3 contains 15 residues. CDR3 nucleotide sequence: TGCGCCAGCAGCTTGGAGGGGGCTCCCACCTACGAGCAGTACTTC. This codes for CASSLEGAPTYEQYF.

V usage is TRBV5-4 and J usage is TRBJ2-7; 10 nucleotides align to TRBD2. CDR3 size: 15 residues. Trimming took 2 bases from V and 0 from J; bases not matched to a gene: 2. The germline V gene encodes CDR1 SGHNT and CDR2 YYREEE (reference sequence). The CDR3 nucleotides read TGTGCCAGCAGCTTTTTAGCGGGGGGCTCCTACGAGCAGTACTTC. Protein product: CASSFLAGGSYEQYF.

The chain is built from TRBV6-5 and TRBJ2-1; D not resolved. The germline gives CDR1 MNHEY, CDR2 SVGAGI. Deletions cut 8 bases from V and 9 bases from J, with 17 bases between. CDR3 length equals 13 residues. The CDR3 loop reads CASRSVTSSEQFF. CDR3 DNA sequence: TGTGCCAGCCGATCGGTTACGAGTAGTGAGCAGTTCTTC.

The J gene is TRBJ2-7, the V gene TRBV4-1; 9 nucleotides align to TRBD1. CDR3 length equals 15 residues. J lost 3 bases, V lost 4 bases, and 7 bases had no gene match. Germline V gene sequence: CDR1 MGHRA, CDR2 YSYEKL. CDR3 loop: CASSPKADRGYEQYF. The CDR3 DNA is TGCGCCAGCAGCCCCAAAGCGGACAGGGGCTACGAGCAGTACTTC.

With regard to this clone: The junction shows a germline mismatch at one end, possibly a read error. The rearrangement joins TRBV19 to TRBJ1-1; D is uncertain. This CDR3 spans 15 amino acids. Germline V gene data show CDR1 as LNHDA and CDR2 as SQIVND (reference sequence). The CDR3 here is CASRIGVQSYTEAFF. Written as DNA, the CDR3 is TGTGCCAGTAGGATAGGCGTACAGTCGTACACTGAAGCTTTCTTT.

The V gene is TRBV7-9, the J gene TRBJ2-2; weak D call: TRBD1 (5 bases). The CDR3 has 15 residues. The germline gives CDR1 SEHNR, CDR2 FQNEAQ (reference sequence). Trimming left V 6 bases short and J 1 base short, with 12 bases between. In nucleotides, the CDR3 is TGTGCCAGCAGACCCCATGGACAGAACACCGGGGAGCTGTTTTTT. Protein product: CASRPHGQNTGELFF.

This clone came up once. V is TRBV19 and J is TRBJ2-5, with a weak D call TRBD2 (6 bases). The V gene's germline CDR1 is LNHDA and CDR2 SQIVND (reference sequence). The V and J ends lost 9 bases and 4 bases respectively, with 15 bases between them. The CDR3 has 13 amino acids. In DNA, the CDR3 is TGTGCCAGCCGCATGAAGGGAGGAGAGACCCAGTACTTC. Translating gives CASRMKGGETQYF.

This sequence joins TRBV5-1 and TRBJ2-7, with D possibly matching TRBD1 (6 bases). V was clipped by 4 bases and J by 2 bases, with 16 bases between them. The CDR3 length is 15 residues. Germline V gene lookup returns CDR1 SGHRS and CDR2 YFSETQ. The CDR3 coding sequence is TGCGCCAGCAGCGTAGGCAGACAGGAAACCTACGAGCAGTACTTC. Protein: CASSVGRQETYEQYF.

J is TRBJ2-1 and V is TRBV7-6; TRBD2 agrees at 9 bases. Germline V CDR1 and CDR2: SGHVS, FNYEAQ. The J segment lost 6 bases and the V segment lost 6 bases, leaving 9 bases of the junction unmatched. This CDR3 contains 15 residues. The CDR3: CASSFSGSPSNEQFF. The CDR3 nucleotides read TGTGCCAGCAGTTTTAGCGGGAGCCCCTCCAATGAGCAGTTCTTC.

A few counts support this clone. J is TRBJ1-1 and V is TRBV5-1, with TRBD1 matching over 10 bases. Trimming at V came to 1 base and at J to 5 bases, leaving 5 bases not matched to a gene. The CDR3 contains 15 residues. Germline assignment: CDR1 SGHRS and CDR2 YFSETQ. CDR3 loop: CASSLTGQGRTEAFF. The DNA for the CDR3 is TGCGCCAGCAGCTTGACGGGACAGGGGAGGACTGAAGCTTTCTTT.

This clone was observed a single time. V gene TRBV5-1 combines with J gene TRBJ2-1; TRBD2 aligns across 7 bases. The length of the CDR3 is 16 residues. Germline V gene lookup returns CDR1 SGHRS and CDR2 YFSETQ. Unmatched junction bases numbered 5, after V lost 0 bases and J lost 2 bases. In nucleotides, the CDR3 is TGCGCCAGCAGCTTGGTTGGCGGGAGAACCTACAATGAGCAGTTCTTC. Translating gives CASSLVGGRTYNEQFF.

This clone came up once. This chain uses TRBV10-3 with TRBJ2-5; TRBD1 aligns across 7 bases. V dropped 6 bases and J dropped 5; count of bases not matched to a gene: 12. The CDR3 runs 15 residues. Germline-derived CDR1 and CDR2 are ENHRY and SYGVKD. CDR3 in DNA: TGTGCCATCAGGACGGCTAAGGGGGCGGAGGAGACCCAGTACTTC. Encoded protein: CAIRTAKGAEETQYF.

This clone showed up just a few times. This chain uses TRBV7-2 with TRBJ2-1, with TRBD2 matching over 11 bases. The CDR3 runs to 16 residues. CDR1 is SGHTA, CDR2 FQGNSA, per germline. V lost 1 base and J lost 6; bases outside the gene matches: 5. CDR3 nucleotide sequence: TGTGCCAGCAGCTTAGATGGGCTAGCGGGAGGCAATGAGCAGTTCTTC. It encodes CASSLDGLAGGNEQFF.

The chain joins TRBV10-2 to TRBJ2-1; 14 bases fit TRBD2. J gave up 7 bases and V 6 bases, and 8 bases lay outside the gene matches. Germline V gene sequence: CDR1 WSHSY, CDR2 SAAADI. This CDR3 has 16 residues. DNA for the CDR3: TGCGCCAGCAGCGGACTAGCGGGGGGCGGACCTAATGAGCAGTTCTTC. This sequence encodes CASSGLAGGGPNEQFF.

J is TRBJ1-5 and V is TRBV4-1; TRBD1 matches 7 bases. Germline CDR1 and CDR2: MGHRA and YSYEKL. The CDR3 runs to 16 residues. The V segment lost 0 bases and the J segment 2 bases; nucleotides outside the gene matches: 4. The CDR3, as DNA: TGCGCCAGCAGCCAAGAACGGACAGGTCGCAATCAGCCCCAGCATTTT. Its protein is CASSQERTGRNQPQHF.

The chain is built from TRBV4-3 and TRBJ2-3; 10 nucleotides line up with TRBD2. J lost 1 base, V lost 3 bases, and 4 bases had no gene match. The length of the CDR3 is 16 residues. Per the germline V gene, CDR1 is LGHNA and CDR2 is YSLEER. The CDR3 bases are TGCGCCAGCAGCCAGACTGGGACTAGCGGCACAGATACGCAGTATTTT. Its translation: CASSQTGTSGTDTQYF.

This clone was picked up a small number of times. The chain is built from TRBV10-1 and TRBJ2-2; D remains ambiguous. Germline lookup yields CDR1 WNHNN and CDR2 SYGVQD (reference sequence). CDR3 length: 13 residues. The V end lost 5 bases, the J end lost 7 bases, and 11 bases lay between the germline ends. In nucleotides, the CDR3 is TGCGCCAGCAGTAGAGGAGCTGGCGGGGAGCTGTTTTTT. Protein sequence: CASSRGAGGELFF.

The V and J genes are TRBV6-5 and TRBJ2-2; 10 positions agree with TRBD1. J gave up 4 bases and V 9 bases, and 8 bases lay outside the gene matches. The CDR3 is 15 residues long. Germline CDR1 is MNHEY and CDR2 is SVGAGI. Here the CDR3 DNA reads TGTGCCAGTGGTCGGGACAGGGGATTCACCGGGGAGCTGTTTTTT. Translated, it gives CASGRDRGFTGELFF.

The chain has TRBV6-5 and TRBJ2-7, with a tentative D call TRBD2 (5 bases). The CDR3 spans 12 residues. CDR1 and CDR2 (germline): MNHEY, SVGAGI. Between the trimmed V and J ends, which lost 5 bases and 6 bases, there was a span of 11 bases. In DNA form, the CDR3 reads TGTGCCAGCAGTCGACCACGGGGCGAGCAGTACTTC. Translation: CASSRPRGEQYF.

CDR3 nucleotide sequence: TGTGCCAGCAGCCTTGGGACAGGGGCCAACTATGGCTACACCTTC. Protein sequence: CASSLGTGANYGYTF. The V and J genes are TRBV6-5 and TRBJ1-2; 10 nucleotides match TRBD1. The CDR3 has 15 residues. Losses at the gene ends were 6 bases for V and 2 bases for J; bases not matched to a gene: 6. CDR1 and CDR2 from the germline V gene are MNHEY and SVGAGI.